These 17 T cell receptor beta chains came from one sample sequenced in a study of blood T cell repertoires in COVID-19 (dated by TCRdb to the early 2020s). Libraries were built with the immunoSEQ multiplex PCR assay. As stored in TCRdb, this immuneACCESS dataset retains in-frame rearrangements with V and J assigned. A fraction of the clones does not appear; measured against another copy, unresolved V genes explain less than half of the discrepancy, and the remainder lacks a known reason. The sample table shows under 45,000 clones, and around 82% are seen once. The ten largest clonotypes hold about 28% of the sample. The sample taken for sequencing was peripheral blood. The source of these receptors is an elderly man with acute or convalescent COVID-19.

The DNA for the CDR3 is TGCGCCAGCAGCCAGGAGACCGGGACAGGGCCGATCTACGAGCAGTACTTC. Protein sequence: CASSQETGTGPIYEQYF. The J gene is TRBJ2-7, the V gene TRBV4-1; 9 nucleotides match TRBD1. Germline trimming cut 3 bases from V and 3 bases from J; bases unmatched to any gene: 12. The CDR3 extends over 17 amino acids. Looked up from germline, CDR1 is MGHRA and CDR2 is YSYEKL.

By share, this clone counts as medium-sized (0.01 to 0.1%). The genes are TRBV5-4 and TRBJ2-5, with TRBD2 matching 10 bases. This CDR3 is 16 amino acids long. V lost 3 bases, J lost 0 bases, and 5 bases stayed unmatched. Germline V CDR1 and CDR2: SGHNT, YYREEE (reference sequence). CDR3 nucleotide sequence: TGTGCCAGCAGCTCTCAACTAGCGGGATACCAAGAGACCCAGTACTTC. Its translation: CASSSQLAGYQETQYF.

The V gene is TRBV7-9, the J gene TRBJ1-5; D gene ambiguous. This CDR3 contains 15 residues. V gave up 5 bases and J gave up 1 base, with 12 bases separating them. Germline CDR1 and CDR2: SEHNR and FQNEAQ (reference sequence). CDR3 region: CASSAPESSNQPQHF. CDR3 DNA: TGTGCCAGCAGCGCTCCGGAGTCGAGCAATCAGCCCCAGCATTTT.

This clone is a singleton in its sample. The chain joins TRBV6-5 to TRBJ2-4, with 11 bases fitting TRBD2. There are 14 residues in the CDR3. The germline CDR1 and CDR2 sequences are MNHEY and SVGAGI. Unmatched junction bases numbered 4, after V lost 8 bases and J lost 4 bases. The CDR3 loop is CASGASGGKNIQYF. The CDR3 DNA reads TGTGCCAGCGGGGCTAGCGGGGGGAAAAACATTCAGTACTTC.

The count of this clone is one. This chain uses TRBV4-1 with TRBJ2-7, with TRBD2 matching 9 bases. Germline-derived CDR1 and CDR2 are MGHRA and YSYEKL. The CDR3 covers 14 residues. The ends lost 2 bases at V and 4 bases at J; junction bases unmatched: 3. The chain's CDR3 is CASSQPGLAYEQYF. In nucleotides, the CDR3 is TGCGCCAGCAGCCAACCGGGACTAGCTTACGAGCAGTACTTC.

The chain is built from TRBV6-2 or TRBV6-3 and TRBJ2-3; the D is unclear. Germline CDR1 and CDR2: MNHEY and SVGEGT. This CDR3 is built from 13 residues. Between the trimmed V and J ends, which lost 8 bases and 5 bases, there was a span of 14 bases. DNA of the CDR3: TGTGCCAGCCGTTCCACATCGGGAGATACGCAGTATTTT. Translated, it gives CASRSTSGDTQYF.

V usage is TRBV6-1 and J usage is TRBJ2-3; TRBD2 matches 9 bases. J lost 4 bases, V lost 1 base, and 6 bases had no gene match. The CDR3 runs 16 residues. Germline-derived CDR1 and CDR2 are MNHNS and SASEGT. CDR3 DNA sequence: TGTGCCAGCAGTGAAGTAGGTAGCGGGGGCTCAGATACGCAGTATTTT. It specifies CASSEVGSGGSDTQYF.

The gene calls are TRBV5-1 and TRBJ2-4, with D possibly being TRBD1 (6 bases). V was clipped by 0 bases and J by 4 bases, with 17 bases between them. CDR3 length: 17 amino acids. CDR1 is SGHRS, CDR2 YFSETQ, per germline. CDR3 sequence: CASSLDRSGVSKNIQYF. DNA of the CDR3: TGCGCCAGCAGCTTGGATCGGTCAGGGGTCTCGAAAAACATTCAGTACTTC. The full variable domain, rest sourced from reference TRBV5-1 and TRBJ2-4, is KAGVTQTPRYLIKTRGQQVTLSCSPISGHRSVSWYQQTPGQGLQFLFEYFSETQRNKGNFPGRFSGRQFSNSRSEMNVSTLELGDSALYLCASSLDRSGVSKNIQYFGAGTRLSVL.

This chain links TRBV5-6 with TRBJ2-5; D unresolved. The CDR3 is made up of 13 amino acids. From germline, CDR1 is SGHDT and CDR2 YYEEEE. V was trimmed by 4 bases and J by 5 bases, leaving 12 bases between them. CDR3 sequence: CASSPDTGETQYF. The CDR3 coding sequence is TGTGCCAGCAGCCCAGACACCGGCGAGACCCAGTACTTC.

The rearrangement links TRBV2 to TRBJ2-3, with D perhaps TRBD2 (5 bases). Germline lookup yields CDR1 SNHLY and CDR2 FYNNEI. The CDR3 is 11 amino acids. V dropped 7 bases and J dropped 4 bases, with 6 bases sitting between them. As DNA, the CDR3 is TGTGCCAGCAAGAGGGCAGATACGCAGTATTTT. Translating gives CASKRADTQYF.

The V call is TRBV7-3, the J call TRBJ2-1; D remains ambiguous. The V end was cut by 4 bases, the J end by 5 bases, with 9 bases between. CDR3 length equals 13 residues. Germline assignment: CDR1 SGHTA and CDR2 FQGTGA. CDR3 nucleotides: TGTGCCAGCAGCTCAGACTTAAACAATGAGCAGTTCTTC. It specifies CASSSDLNNEQFF.

The chain combines TRBV6-2 or TRBV6-3 with TRBJ1-6, with D possibly TRBD1 on 5 matching bases. V was clipped by 8 bases and J by 6 bases, with 14 bases between them. The CDR3 consists of 14 residues. Germline CDR1 MNHEY, CDR2 SVGEGT. Here the CDR3 reads CASGRPGLNSPLHF. CDR3 coding DNA: TGTGCCAGCGGCCGGCCAGGGCTTAATTCACCCCTCCACTTT.

The rearrangement joins TRBV15 to TRBJ1-2; tentatively, D is TRBD1 (6 bases). CDR3 length: 14 amino acids. CDR1 and CDR2 from the germline V gene are LNHNV and YYDKDF (reference sequence). Trimming removed 0 bases at V and 5 bases at J, with 10 bases between. In DNA form, the CDR3 reads TGTGCCACCAGCAGAGATATAACAGGGTATGGCTACACCTTC. Its protein is CATSRDITGYGYTF.

The chain has TRBV11-2 and TRBJ2-1; TRBD2 agrees at 10 bases. This CDR3 is built from 14 residues. The germline V gene has CDR1 SGHAT and CDR2 FQNNGV. V lost 4 bases and J lost 6; bases outside the gene matches: 3. CDR3 in DNA: TGTGCCAGCAGCTCCAGGACTAGCGGCAATGAGCAGTTCTTC. Amino acids: CASSSRTSGNEQFF.

The rearrangement links TRBV7-9 to TRBJ1-1; a possible D gene is TRBD1 (5 bases). This CDR3 has 13 amino acids. Per the germline V gene, CDR1 is SEHNR and CDR2 is FQNEAQ (reference sequence). With 3 bases removed from V and 0 bases from J, the gap between germline ends came to 5 bases. The CDR3 DNA is TGTGCCAGCAGCTTGGACATGAACACTGAAGCTTTCTTT. It is translated as CASSLDMNTEAFF.

This chain connects TRBV6-5 to TRBJ1-2; perhaps TRBD1 as D (6 bases). Germline V gives CDR1 MNHEY, CDR2 SVGAGI. V gave up 11 bases and J gave up 6 bases, with 10 bases separating them. The CDR3 is made up of 10 amino acids. CDR3 sequence reads: CAADRDGYTF. DNA of the CDR3: TGTGCCGCGGACAGAGATGGCTACACCTTC.

This chain uses TRBV2 with TRBJ2-7; TRBD1 matches 7 bases. This CDR3 has 14 residues. J gave up 6 bases and V 3 bases, and 8 bases lay outside the gene matches. Germline V gene lookup returns CDR1 SNHLY and CDR2 FYNNEI. The CDR3 nucleotides are TGTGCCAGCAGTGATGGGACAGAAGAGACCGAGCAGTACTTC. This sequence encodes CASSDGTEETEQYF.